The rows below give T cell receptor beta chains drawn from one sample of a study of blood T cell repertoires in COVID-19. Here immunoSEQ multiplex PCR was the method, and the copy in TCRdb shows in-frame clones only, minus some. Of approximately 100,000 clones in the sample, roughly 86% are singletons; the top ten hold 10% to 13%. Sequencing was done on a sample of peripheral blood. The receptor set was obtained from a man between 50 and 59 years old with acute or convalescent COVID-19. The CDR3 runs from the conserved cysteine through the conserved F or W. The D gene is left open where the match is weak. Size is stated for part of the rows, as once, few or many counts, or as a class when the clone is expanded.

. | TRBJ2-7 | TRBD1 | TRBV27 | CASSTGGRGYEQYF | TGTGCCAGCAGTACCGGAGGCAGGGGGTACGAGCAGTACTTC
. | TRBJ1-1 | . | TRBV15 | CATSLTRGWNTEAFF | TGTGCCACCAGCCTTACAAGGGGTTGGAACACTGAAGCTTTCTTT
. | TRBJ2-1 | TRBD2 | TRBV16 | CASSQLGSSGSYHEQFF | TGTGCCAGCAGCCAATTAGGTTCTAGCGGGAGTTATCATGAGCAGTTCTTC
once | TRBJ1-5 | TRBD1 | TRBV7-2 | CASSSRGQGILSNQPQHF | TGTGCCAGCAGCTCAAGGGGACAGGGGATCCTTAGCAATCAGCCCCAGCATTTT
. | TRBJ2-3 | . | TRBV6-1 | CASSEFPGLADTQYF | TGTGCCAGCAGTGAATTCCCGGGACTCGCAGATACGCAGTATTTT
. | TRBJ2-7 | . | TRBV28 | CASSEAEYEQYF | TGTGCCAGCAGCGAAGCTGAGTACGAGCAGTACTTC
once | TRBJ2-1 | TRBD2 | TRBV7-3 | CASTVGASGTNEQFF | TGTGCCAGCACCGTAGGGGCTAGCGGGACCAATGAGCAGTTCTTC
. | TRBJ2-7 | TRBD1 | TRBV19 | CASSTGVTEPPYEQYF | TGTGCCAGTTCGACAGGGGTCACCGAACCCCCATACGAGCAGTACTTC
. | TRBJ2-1 | TRBD2 | TRBV5-1 | CASTVSGRGDEQFF | TGCGCCAGCACCGTTAGCGGGAGGGGCGATGAGCAGTTCTTC
. | TRBJ1-1 | . | TRBV27 | CASANSPGISSSLNTEAFF | TGTGCCAGCGCAAACTCTCCCGGGATATCCTCTTCCCTGAACACTGAAGCTTTCTTT
. | TRBJ2-1 | . | TRBV12-3/TRBV12-4 | CASSSSPEQFF | TGTGCCAGCAGTTCCTCCCCCGAGCAGTTCTTC
. | TRBJ2-2 | . | TRBV5-5 | CASSLVEDTGELFF | TGTGCCAGCAGCTTGGTTGAGGACACCGGGGAGCTGTTTTTT
. | TRBJ1-6 | . | TRBV2 | CASRPRSSYNSPLHF | TGTGCCAGTCGGCCGCGGAGCTCCTATAATTCACCCCTCCACTTT
. | TRBJ1-4 | . | TRBV10-2 | CASGRQPEKLFF | TGCGCCAGCGGACGACAGCCTGAAAAACTGTTTTTT
. | TRBJ1-2 | . | TRBV7-2 | CASSPRGGPPYGYTF | TGTGCCAGCAGCCCCCGGGGGGGCCCTCCCTATGGCTACACCTTC
. | TRBJ2-3 | TRBD2 | TRBV27 | CASTLTSGGTDTQYF | TGTGCCAGCACCCTGACTAGCGGGGGCACAGATACGCAGTATTTT
. | TRBJ1-5 | . | TRBV6-5 | CASKGSNQPQHF | TGTGCCAGCAAGGGGAGCAATCAGCCCCAGCATTTT
. | TRBJ1-2 | TRBD1 | TRBV24-1 | CATSDWDRASGYTF | TGTGCCACCAGTGATTGGGACAGGGCGAGCGGCTACACCTTC